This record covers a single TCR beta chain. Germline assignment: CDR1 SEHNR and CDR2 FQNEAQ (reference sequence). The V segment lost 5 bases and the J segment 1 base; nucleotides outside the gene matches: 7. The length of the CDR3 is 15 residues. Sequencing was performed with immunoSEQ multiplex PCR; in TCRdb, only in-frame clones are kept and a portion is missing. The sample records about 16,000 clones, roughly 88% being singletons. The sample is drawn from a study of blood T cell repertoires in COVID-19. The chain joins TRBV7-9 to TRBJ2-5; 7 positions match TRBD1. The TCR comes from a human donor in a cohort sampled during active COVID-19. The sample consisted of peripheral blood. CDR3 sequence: CASSRRGQSQETQYF. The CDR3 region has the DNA TGTGCCAGCAGCCGTCGGGGACAGAGCCAAGAGACCCAGTACTTC.